Listed below are T cell receptor beta chains from one sample, sequenced in a study of T-cell memory formation after mild COVID-19. TCRdb reprocessed the 5' RACE reads with MiXCR, giving one entry per CDR3 protein. This sample has over 10,000 distinct CDR3 sequences, with about 11% found just once. The sequencing input was PBMCs or a T cell subset sorted from them (not recorded which). These receptor sequences come from an adult woman who had mild COVID-19 (a few samples of this study predate the infection). Cell type and time point are not known. Both conserved end residues are part of each CDR3. D genes are given only for firm matches. Each size is once, few, many or a size class.

V,size,D,J,CDR3,DNA
TRBV7-9,many,-,TRBJ1-5,CASSSMGLYSNQPQHF,TGTGCCAGCAGCTCGATGGGACTCTATAGCAATCAGCCCCAGCATTTT
TRBV4-2,many,-,TRBJ1-1,CASSQDSDPLNTEAFF,TGTGCCAGCAGCCAAGATAGCGACCCATTGAACACTGAAGCTTTCTTT
TRBV29-1,many,TRBD2,TRBJ2-7,CSVVDLAGGYEQYF,TGCAGCGTTGTGGATCTAGCGGGGGGCTACGAGCAGTACTTC
TRBV27,many,TRBD1,TRBJ1-2,CASSSGTGFGANYGYTF,TGTGCCAGCAGTTCCGGGACAGGGTTTGGTGCTAACTATGGCTACACCTTC
TRBV5-5,many,TRBD2,TRBJ2-7,CASSLTSARTYEQYF,TGTGCCAGCAGCCTAACTAGCGCTAGGACCTACGAGCAGTACTTC
TRBV10-3,many,TRBD2,TRBJ2-5,CAITSPGLDPKYQETQYF,TGTGCCATCACTTCGCCGGGACTAGACCCTAAGTACCAAGAGACCCAGTACTTC
TRBV27,few,-,TRBJ2-7,CASRQGYEQYF,TGTGCCAGCAGACAGGGTTACGAGCAGTACTTC
TRBV4-1,many,-,TRBJ2-7,CASSQGDEQYF,TGCGCCAGCAGCCAAGGGGACGAGCAGTACTTC
TRBV29-1,medium-sized,-,TRBJ2-3,CSVEHRRDTQYF,TGCAGCGTTGAACACAGGAGAGATACGCAGTATTTT
TRBV19,many,-,TRBJ1-1,CASIEAQGTEAFF,TGTGCCAGTATAGAGGCACAGGGAACTGAAGCTTTCTTT